The 13 T cell receptor beta chains below come from one sample, sequenced in a study of Graves' ophthalmopathy and Graves' hyperthyroidism. Amplification of TCR beta CDR3 regions used RNA transcripts. After a first-round RT-PCR with HTBI primers, a second-round multiplex PCR was run. TCRdb independently ran MiXCR on the multiplex PCR reads; one entry per CDR3 protein. The sample contains 350,000 to 400,000 distinct CDR3 sequences, 15% to 20% of which appear only once. The sequenced sample consisted of peripheral blood. All receptors come from a woman in her late teens or twenties with Graves' ophthalmopathy.

This clonotype was seen many times. The rearrangement uses TRBV11-2 and TRBJ2-2, with TRBD1 matching over 12 bases. This CDR3 contains 16 residues. Trimming at V came to 7 bases and at J to 7 bases, leaving 10 bases not matched to a gene. Germline V lookup: CDR1 SGHAT, CDR2 FQNNGV. CDR3 sequence reads: CASTGPGQGAIGELFF. CDR3 DNA sequence: TGTGCCAGCACAGGTCCGGGACAGGGGGCTATCGGGGAGCTGTTTTTT.

This clonotype was recorded many times. V and J are TRBV28 and TRBJ1-1, with D possibly matching TRBD1 (6 bases). V lost 4 bases and J lost 8, with 14 bases in between. The V gene's germline CDR1 is MDHEN and CDR2 SYDVKM. The CDR3 totals 13 residues. The CDR3 DNA sequence: TGTGCCAGCAGTTCCCCGAACAGGGCGGAAGCTTTCTTT. Its translation: CASSSPNRAEAFF.

This clonotype was seen at least ten times. The chain recombines TRBV11-2 with TRBJ2-7, with TRBD1 as a possible D gene (5 bases). This CDR3 is built from 16 residues. Looked up from germline, CDR1 is SGHAT and CDR2 is FQNNGV. Trimming cost V 5 bases and J 0 bases, with 17 bases left between them. The CDR3 region is CASSPRQWGSSYEQYF. The DNA for the CDR3 is TGTGCCAGCAGCCCTCGACAGTGGGGTAGCTCCTACGAGCAGTACTTC.

The V gene is TRBV28, the J gene TRBJ2-3, with 11 bases aligning to TRBD2. Germline CDR1 reads MDHEN; CDR2 reads SYDVKM. This CDR3 has 18 residues. Trimming removed 5 bases from V and 8 bases from J; junction bases left unmatched: 18. CDR3 amino acids: CASSTPPGLAVLRGTQYF. The DNA of the CDR3 is TGTGCCAGCAGTACCCCCCCGGGACTAGCGGTGCTTCGGGGTACGCAGTATTTT.

The chain is built from TRBV6-5 and TRBJ1-2, with 7 bases lining up with TRBD1. The V segment lost 4 bases and the J segment 7 bases; nucleotides outside the gene matches: 18. The CDR3 totals 17 residues. The germline V gene has CDR1 MNHEY and CDR2 SVGAGI. Here the CDR3 reads CASSSHSRTGGNGGYTF. DNA for the CDR3: TGTGCCAGCAGTTCCCACTCCAGGACAGGCGGGAACGGTGGCTACACCTTC.

This chain connects TRBV11-2 to TRBJ2-7, with D perhaps matching TRBD1 (6 bases). Trimming shortened V by 0 bases and J by 3 bases, and 12 bases separated the two germline ends. This CDR3 has 15 amino acids. CDR1 and CDR2 (germline): SGHAT, FQNNGV. The DNA for the CDR3 is TGTGCCAGCAGCTTAGAACAGGGTTGGGACTACGAGCAGTACTTC. Encoded protein: CASSLEQGWDYEQYF.

This clonotype was found many times. The V and J genes are TRBV29-1 and TRBJ1-1, with unresolved D. The germline V gene has CDR1 SQVTM and CDR2 ANQGSEA. The CDR3 is made up of 10 amino acids. V lost 8 bases to trimming and J lost 3 bases, with 7 bases between them. In nucleotides, the CDR3 is TGCAGCACAAGGGACACTGAAGCTTTCTTT. This gives the protein CSTRDTEAFF.

This clonotype occurred many times. The rearrangement uses TRBV4-2 and TRBJ2-5, with D tentatively TRBD2 (5 bases). The V end lost 3 bases, the J end lost 5 bases, and 22 bases lay between the germline ends. CDR1 is LGHNA and CDR2 is YNFKEQ in the germline V gene. CDR3 length: 17 amino acids. The CDR3 loop is CASSQLRGAGGRETQYF. The DNA of the CDR3 is TGTGCCAGCAGCCAGCTACGGGGTGCGGGTGGTCGGGAGACCCAGTACTTC.

The sample holds a few counts of this clonotype. The rearrangement links TRBV15 to TRBJ2-2; 9 nucleotides match TRBD1. The length of the CDR3 is 14 residues. The V gene end was trimmed by 6 bases and the J gene end by 3 bases; junction bases not matched to a gene: 2. Germline V gene lookup returns CDR1 LNHNV and CDR2 YYDKDF (reference sequence). CDR3 sequence: CATRRDRDTGELFF. Written as DNA, the CDR3 is TGTGCCACCAGACGGGACAGGGACACCGGGGAGCTGTTTTTT.

This clonotype has a count of ten or more. The V call is TRBV20-1, the J call TRBJ2-6, with 7 bases identical to TRBD1. Per germline, CDR1 DFQATT and CDR2 SNEGSKA (reference sequence). With V trimmed by 5 bases and J by 0 bases, 4 bases remained unmatched. This CDR3 has 15 residues. CDR3 protein: CSAWGQSSGANVLTF. CDR3 DNA: TGCAGTGCTTGGGGACAGAGCTCTGGGGCCAACGTCCTGACTTTC.

V usage is TRBV12-3 or TRBV12-4 and J usage is TRBJ2-7; D may be TRBD1 (5 bases). Deletions cut 10 bases from V and 7 bases from J, with 14 bases between. CDR3 size: 11 residues. The CDR3 loop reads CATGHGAEQYF. CDR3 bases: TGTGCCACCGGACACGGTGCGGAGCAGTACTTC.

There are many counts of this clonotype. This rearrangement joins TRBV20-1 to TRBJ2-5; no reliable D call. Trimming cost V 7 bases and J 1 base, with 7 bases left between them. The CDR3 consists of 11 residues. Germline CDR1 reads DFQATT; CDR2 reads SNEGSKA (reference sequence). The CDR3 spells CSGQSQETQYF. DNA of the CDR3: TGCAGTGGACAAAGCCAAGAGACCCAGTACTTC.

This clonotype was observed many times. J is TRBJ2-7 and V is TRBV27; D unresolved. This CDR3 has 15 amino acids. Germline CDR1 is MNHEY and CDR2 is SMNVEV (reference sequence). Trimming took off 5 bases at V and 2 bases at J, with 16 bases between the two ends. The CDR3 DNA sequence: TGTGCCAGCAGTCCGAGACTGGGCGTTGCCTACGAGCAGTACTTC. It is translated as CASSPRLGVAYEQYF.